Following are 9 T cell receptor beta chains from one sample sequenced in a study of T cell responses to AZD1222 COVID-19 vaccine. Sequenced by immunoSEQ multiplex PCR; TCRdb stores in-frame clones only, minus some. The sample holds about 150,000 clones, over 75% seen once. The sample consisted of peripheral blood, taken on day 0 of AZD1222 vaccination. These receptors all stem from an adult in good health.

The rearrangement joins TRBV10-3 to TRBJ2-7, with 10 bases identical to TRBD2. Looked up from germline, CDR1 is ENHRY and CDR2 is SYGVKD. The trim removed 4 bases at V and 3 bases at J, leaving 3 bases unmatched. This CDR3 has 14 amino acids. The chain's CDR3 is CAISGVAGGYEQYF. In DNA, the CDR3 is TGTGCCATCAGTGGTGTAGCGGGAGGCTACGAGCAGTACTTC.

The chain employs TRBV2 and TRBJ1-1; no firm D call. The CDR3 runs to 14 residues. Trimming removed 4 bases from V and 0 bases from J, with 9 bases in between. Per the germline V gene, CDR1 is SNHLY and CDR2 is FYNNEI. The CDR3 nucleotides read TGTGCCAGCAGTGCGGGTTTTATGAACACTGAAGCTTTCTTT. Its translation: CASSAGFMNTEAFF.

The chain recombines TRBV21-1 with TRBJ1-6; the D call TRBD1 from the table was never checked on the DNA. TRBV21-1 is given as a pseudogene. This CDR3 contains 11 residues. The CDR3 protein is CASSTTNALHF. In DNA, the CDR3 is TGTGCCAGCAGCACCACAAATGCCCTCCACTTT.

CDR3 sequence: CASTTGQGIYGYTF. The CDR3 region has the DNA TGTGCCAGCACGACGGGACAGGGTATCTATGGCTACACCTTC. The chain carries TRBV6-4 and TRBJ1-2, with 9 bases lining up with TRBD1. V lost 7 bases and J lost 4; bases outside the gene matches: 7. The CDR3 spans 14 residues. From germline, CDR1 is MRHNA and CDR2 SNTAGT.

V gene TRBV29-1 combines with J gene TRBJ2-7; D might be TRBD1 or TRBD2, each matching 5 bases. The CDR3 length is 12 residues. Germline V gene sequence: CDR1 SQVTM, CDR2 ANQGSEA. V was cut by 0 bases and J by 7 bases, with 10 bases left in between. The DNA of the CDR3 is TGCAGCGTTGAAGAGGGGGTAGGAGAGCAGTACTTC. Encoded protein: CSVEEGVGEQYF.

This clone occurred a few times. The chain recombines TRBV19 with TRBJ2-1; 12 bases align to TRBD2. Trimming took 3 bases from V and 7 from J; bases not matched to a gene: 10. The CDR3 loop spans 17 amino acids. CDR1 and CDR2 from the germline V gene are LNHDA and SQIVND (reference sequence). The CDR3 loop is CASSIRSLAGGLNEQFF. In DNA form, the CDR3 reads TGTGCCAGTAGTATTCGTAGTCTAGCGGGGGGGCTGAATGAGCAGTTCTTC.

The rearrangement links TRBV28 to TRBJ2-1, with a tentative D call TRBD1 (6 bases). The germline gives CDR1 MDHEN, CDR2 SYDVKM. Trimming took off 4 bases at V and 3 bases at J, with 16 bases between the two ends. CDR3 length equals 16 residues. CDR3 protein: CASSSLSGTIYNEQFF. CDR3 DNA sequence: TGTGCCAGCAGTTCACTATCCGGGACAATCTACAATGAGCAGTTCTTC.

V usage is TRBV27 and J usage is TRBJ1-2; tentative D call: TRBD1 (6 bases). Trimming left V 5 bases short and J 4 bases short, with 23 bases between. This CDR3 has 17 amino acids. The germline gives CDR1 MNHEY, CDR2 SMNVEV (reference sequence). CDR3 coding DNA: TGTGCCAGCAGTCCTAAGAGTGGGGCAGGGGTCACCTATGGCTACACCTTC. This sequence encodes CASSPKSGAGVTYGYTF.

In its sample, this clone was seen once. This chain links TRBV10-3 with TRBJ1-5, with TRBD1 identical over 10 bases. Germline V lookup: CDR1 ENHRY, CDR2 SYGVKD. CDR3 length: 15 residues. Trimming took 3 bases from V and 6 from J; bases not matched to a gene: 5. CDR3 sequence reads: CAISEDRGPGQPQHF. DNA for the CDR3: TGTGCCATCAGTGAAGACAGGGGGCCGGGTCAGCCCCAGCATTTT.